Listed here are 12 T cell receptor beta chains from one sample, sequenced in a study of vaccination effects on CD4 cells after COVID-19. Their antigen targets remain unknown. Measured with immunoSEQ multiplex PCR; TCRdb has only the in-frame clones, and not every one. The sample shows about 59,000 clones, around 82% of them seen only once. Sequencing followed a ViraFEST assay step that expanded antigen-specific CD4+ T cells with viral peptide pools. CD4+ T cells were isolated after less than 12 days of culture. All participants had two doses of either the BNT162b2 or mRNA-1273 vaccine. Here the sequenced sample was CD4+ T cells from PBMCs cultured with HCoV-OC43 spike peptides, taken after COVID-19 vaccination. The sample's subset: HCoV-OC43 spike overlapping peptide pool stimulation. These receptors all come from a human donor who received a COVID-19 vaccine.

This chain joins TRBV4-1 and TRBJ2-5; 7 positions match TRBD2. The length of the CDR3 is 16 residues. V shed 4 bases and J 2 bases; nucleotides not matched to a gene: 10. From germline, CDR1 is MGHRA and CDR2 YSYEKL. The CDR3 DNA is TGCGCCAGCAGCCGGGGGGGTGGGGGATCTCAAGAGACCCAGTACTTC. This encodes CASSRGGGGSQETQYF.

CDR3 DNA: TGTGCCAGCAGCGTAGGGGTCCGGACAGAAAGGGCAGATACGCAGTATTTT. Translated, it gives CASSVGVRTERADTQYF. The chain uses TRBV9 and TRBJ2-3, with a possible D match to TRBD1 (6 bases). CDR1 and CDR2 from the germline V gene are SGDLS and YYNGEE. V was cut by 0 bases and J by 4 bases, with 18 bases left in between. The CDR3 runs 17 residues.

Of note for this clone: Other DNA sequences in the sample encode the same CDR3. CDR3 DNA: TGTGCCAGCAGCAGGGGGGTCGGCTACACCTTC. It specifies CASSRGVGYTF. The genes are TRBV12-3 or TRBV12-4 and TRBJ1-2; 7 nucleotides align to TRBD1. Trimming took 6 bases from V and 8 from J; bases not matched to a gene: 3. This CDR3 has 11 residues.

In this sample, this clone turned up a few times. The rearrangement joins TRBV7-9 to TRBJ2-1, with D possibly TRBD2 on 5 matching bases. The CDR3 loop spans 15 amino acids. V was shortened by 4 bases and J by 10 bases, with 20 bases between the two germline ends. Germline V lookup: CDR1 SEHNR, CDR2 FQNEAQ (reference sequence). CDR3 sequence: CASSWIVGGKTEQFF. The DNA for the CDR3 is TGTGCCAGCAGCTGGATCGTTGGAGGAAAGACGGAGCAGTTCTTC. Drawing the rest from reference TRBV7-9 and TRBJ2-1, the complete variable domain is DTGVSQNPRHKITKRGQNVTFRCDPISEHNRLYWYRQTLGQGPEFLTYFQNEAQLEKSRLLSDRFSAERPKGSFSTLEIQRTEQGDSAMYLCASSWIVGGKTEQFFGPGTRLTVL.

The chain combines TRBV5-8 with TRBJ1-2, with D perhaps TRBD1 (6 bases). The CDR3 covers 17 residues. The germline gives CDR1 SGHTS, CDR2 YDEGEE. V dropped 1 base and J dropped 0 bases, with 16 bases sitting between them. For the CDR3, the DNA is TGTGCCAGCAGCTTGAGTGGTTCCGGGACAACTAACTATGGCTACACCTTC. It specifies CASSLSGSGTTNYGYTF.

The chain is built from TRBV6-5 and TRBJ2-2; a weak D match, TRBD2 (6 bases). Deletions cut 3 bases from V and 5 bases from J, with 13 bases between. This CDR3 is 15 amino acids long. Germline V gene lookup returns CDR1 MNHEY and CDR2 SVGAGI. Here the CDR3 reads CASSYAGLLTGELFF. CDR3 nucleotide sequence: TGTGCCAGCAGTTATGCGGGGTTGTTGACCGGGGAGCTGTTTTTT.

The chain's CDR3 is CASGRDTGKTEAFF. For the CDR3, the DNA is TGTGCCAGCGGTCGGGACACAGGGAAGACTGAAGCTTTCTTT. The J gene is TRBJ1-1, the V gene TRBV19, with D perhaps TRBD1 (6 bases). The CDR3 totals 14 residues. The germline CDR1 and CDR2 sequences are LNHDA and SQIVND (reference sequence). Trimming pared 9 bases from V and 5 bases from J, leaving 19 bases between. The whole variable domain, filled in from reference TRBV19 and TRBJ1-1, reads DGGITQSPKYLFRKEGQNVTLSCEQNLNHDAMYWYRQDPGQGLRLIYYSQIVNDFQKGDIAEGYSVSREKKESFPLTVTSAQKNPTAFYLCASGRDTGKTEAFFGQGTRLTVV.

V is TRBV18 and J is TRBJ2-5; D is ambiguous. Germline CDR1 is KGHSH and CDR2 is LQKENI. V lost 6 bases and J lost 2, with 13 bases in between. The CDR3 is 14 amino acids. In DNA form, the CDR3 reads TGTGCCAGCTCCCTTAGCTTAGGACAAGAGACCCAGTACTTC. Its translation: CASSLSLGQETQYF.

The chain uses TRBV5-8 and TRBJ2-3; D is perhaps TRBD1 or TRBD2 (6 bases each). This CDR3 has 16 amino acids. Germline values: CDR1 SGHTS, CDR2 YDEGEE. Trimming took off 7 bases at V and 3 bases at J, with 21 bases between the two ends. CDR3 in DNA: TGTGCCAGCCCGGGGGCCCTGGGGGCGAGGACAGATACGCAGTATTTT. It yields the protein CASPGALGARTDTQYF.

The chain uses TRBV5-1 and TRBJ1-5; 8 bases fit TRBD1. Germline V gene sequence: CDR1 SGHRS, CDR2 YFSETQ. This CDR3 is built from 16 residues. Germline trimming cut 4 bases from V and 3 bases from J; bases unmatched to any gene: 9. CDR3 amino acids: CASSRTGQGDNQPQHF. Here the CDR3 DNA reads TGCGCCAGCAGCCGCACCGGACAGGGCGACAATCAGCCCCAGCATTTT.

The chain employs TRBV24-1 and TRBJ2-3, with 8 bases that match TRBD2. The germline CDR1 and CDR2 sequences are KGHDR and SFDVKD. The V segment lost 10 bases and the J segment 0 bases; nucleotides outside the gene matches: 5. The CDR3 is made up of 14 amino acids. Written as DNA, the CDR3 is TGTGCCACGACGACGGGGGGGAGCACAGATACGCAGTATTTT. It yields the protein CATTTGGSTDTQYF.

The CDR3 bases are TGCGCCAGCAGCTCAACTACAGGGGACTATGGCTACACCTTC. It is translated as CASSSTTGDYGYTF. V is TRBV5-1 and J is TRBJ1-2; 7 bases map to TRBD1. Germline V lookup: CDR1 SGHRS, CDR2 YFSETQ. The V segment lost 3 bases and the J segment 3 bases; nucleotides outside the gene matches: 5. The CDR3 sequence is 14 residues long.